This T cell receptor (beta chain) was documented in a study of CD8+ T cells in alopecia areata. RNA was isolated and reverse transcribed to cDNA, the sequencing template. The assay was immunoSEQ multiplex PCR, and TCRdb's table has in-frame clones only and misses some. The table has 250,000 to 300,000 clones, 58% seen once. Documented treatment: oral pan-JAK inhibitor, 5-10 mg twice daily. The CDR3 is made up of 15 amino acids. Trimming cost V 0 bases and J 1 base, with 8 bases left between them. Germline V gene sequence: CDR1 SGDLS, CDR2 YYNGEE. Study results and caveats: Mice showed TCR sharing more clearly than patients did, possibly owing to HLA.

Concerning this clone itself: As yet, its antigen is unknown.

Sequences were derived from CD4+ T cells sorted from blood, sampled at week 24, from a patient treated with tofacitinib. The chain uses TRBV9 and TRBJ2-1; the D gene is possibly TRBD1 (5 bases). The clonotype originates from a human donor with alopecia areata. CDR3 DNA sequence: TGTGCCAGCAGCGTAGGGGCAGGGTCCTACAATGAGCAGTTCTTC. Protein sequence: CASSVGAGSYNEQFF.